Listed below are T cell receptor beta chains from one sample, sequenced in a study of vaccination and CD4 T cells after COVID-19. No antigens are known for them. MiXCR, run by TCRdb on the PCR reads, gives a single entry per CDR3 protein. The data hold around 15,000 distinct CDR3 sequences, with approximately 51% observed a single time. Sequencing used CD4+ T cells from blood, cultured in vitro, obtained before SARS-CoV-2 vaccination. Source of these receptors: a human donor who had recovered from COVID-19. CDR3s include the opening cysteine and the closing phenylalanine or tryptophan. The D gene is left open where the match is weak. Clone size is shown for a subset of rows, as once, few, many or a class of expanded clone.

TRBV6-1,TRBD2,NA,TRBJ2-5,CASSVPGLEETQYF,TGTGCCAGCAGTGTTCCGGGACTAGAAGAGACCCAGTACTTC
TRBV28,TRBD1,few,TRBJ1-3,CASSTWTGAGNTIYF,TGTGCCAGCAGTACGTGGACAGGGGCTGGAAACACCATATATTTT
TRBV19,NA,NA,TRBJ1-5,CASSERRRNQPQHF,TGTGCCAGTAGTGAGCGGCGGCGCAATCAGCCCCAGCATTTT
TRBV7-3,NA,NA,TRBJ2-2,CASSPSLLRNTGELFF,TGTGCCAGCAGCCCGTCTCTGCTAAGGAACACCGGGGAGCTGTTTTTT
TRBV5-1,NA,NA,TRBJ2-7,CASSLEGIADEQYF,TGCGCCAGCAGCTTGGAAGGGATTGCCGACGAGCAGTACTTC
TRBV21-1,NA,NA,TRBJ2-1,CASSKGQTSGGSGFF,TGTGCCAGCAGCAAAGGACAGACTAGCGGGGGATCGGGGTTCTTC
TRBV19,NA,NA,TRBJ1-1,CASSITTTIRGSRLITEAFF,TGTGCCAGTAGTATAACCACGACCATCAGGGGAAGTCGGTTGATCACTGAAGCTTTCTTT
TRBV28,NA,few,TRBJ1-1,CASSNRGAMNTEAFF,TGTGCCAGCAGCAACCGGGGGGCCATGAACACTGAAGCTTTCTTT
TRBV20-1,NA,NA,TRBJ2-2,CSAAGIGELFF,TGCAGTGCTGCCGGGATCGGGGAGCTGTTTTTT
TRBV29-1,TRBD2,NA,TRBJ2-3,CSFATSGSSPDTQYF,TGCAGCTTTGCAACTAGCGGGAGCTCTCCAGATACGCAGTATTTT
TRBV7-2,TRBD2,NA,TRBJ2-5,CASSLWVRPSGRVSRQETQYF,TGTGCCAGCAGCTTATGGGTACGACCTAGCGGGAGAGTGAGTCGCCAAGAGACCCAGTACTTC
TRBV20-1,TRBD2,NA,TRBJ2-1,CSASSGRAYYNEQFF,TGCAGTGCTAGTAGTGGGAGGGCCTACTACAATGAGCAGTTCTTC
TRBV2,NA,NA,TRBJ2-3,CASSEAVWTSDTQYF,TGTGCCAGCAGTGAAGCGGTCTGGACTTCAGATACGCAGTATTTT
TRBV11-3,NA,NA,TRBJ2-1,CASSLGRAANEQFF,TGTGCCAGCAGCTTAGGTAGGGCTGCCAATGAGCAGTTCTTC
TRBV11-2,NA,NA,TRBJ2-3,CASSLDSWVTQYF,TGTGCCAGCAGCTTAGACTCGTGGGTGACGCAGTATTTT
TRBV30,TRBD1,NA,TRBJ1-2,CAWSVPPGGGTYGYTF,TGTGCCTGGAGTGTCCCCCCAGGGGGGGGTACCTATGGCTACACCTTC
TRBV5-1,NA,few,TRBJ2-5,CASTTWDMQETQYF,TGCGCCAGCACTACGTGGGACATGCAAGAGACCCAGTACTTC